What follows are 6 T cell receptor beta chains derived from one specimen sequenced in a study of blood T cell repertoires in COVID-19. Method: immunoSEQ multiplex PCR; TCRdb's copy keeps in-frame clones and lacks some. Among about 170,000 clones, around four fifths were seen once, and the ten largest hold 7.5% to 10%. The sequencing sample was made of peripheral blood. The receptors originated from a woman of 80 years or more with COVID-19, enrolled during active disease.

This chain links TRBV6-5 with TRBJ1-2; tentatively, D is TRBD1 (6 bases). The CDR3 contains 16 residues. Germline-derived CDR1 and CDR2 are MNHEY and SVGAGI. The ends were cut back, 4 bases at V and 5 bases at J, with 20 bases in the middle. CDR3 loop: CASSSWRQDLRYGYTF. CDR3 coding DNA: TGTGCCAGCAGTTCTTGGAGACAGGATCTTCGGTATGGCTACACCTTC.

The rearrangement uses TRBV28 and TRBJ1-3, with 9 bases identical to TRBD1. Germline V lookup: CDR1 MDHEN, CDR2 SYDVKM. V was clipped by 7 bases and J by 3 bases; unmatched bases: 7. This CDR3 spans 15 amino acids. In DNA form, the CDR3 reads TGTGCCAGCAAACAGGGGGCAGAAGGTGGAAACACCATATATTTT. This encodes CASKQGAEGGNTIYF.

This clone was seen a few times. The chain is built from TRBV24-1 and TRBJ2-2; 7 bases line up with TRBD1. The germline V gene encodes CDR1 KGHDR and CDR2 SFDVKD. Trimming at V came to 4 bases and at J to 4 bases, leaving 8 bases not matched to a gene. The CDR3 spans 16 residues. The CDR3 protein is CATSDNEKGATGELFF. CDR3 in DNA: TGTGCCACCAGTGACAATGAAAAGGGGGCCACCGGGGAGCTGTTTTTT.

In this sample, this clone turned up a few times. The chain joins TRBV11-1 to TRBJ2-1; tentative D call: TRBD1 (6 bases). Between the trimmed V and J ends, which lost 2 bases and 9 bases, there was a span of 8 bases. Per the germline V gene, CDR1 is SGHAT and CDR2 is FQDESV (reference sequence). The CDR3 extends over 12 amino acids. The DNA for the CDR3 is TGTGCCAGCAGCTTAACAGGGTTTGAGCAGTTCTTC. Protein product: CASSLTGFEQFF.

The CDR3 protein is CASSLLAGGVNEQFF. CDR3 DNA sequence: TGTGCCAGCAGTCTGCTAGCGGGGGGCGTTAATGAGCAGTTCTTC. The V call is TRBV28, the J call TRBJ2-1; 11 bases are a match to TRBD2. This CDR3 is built from 15 residues. Germline CDR1 and CDR2: MDHEN and SYDVKM. Trimming at V came to 5 bases and at J to 7 bases, leaving 7 bases not matched to a gene. The whole variable domain, remainder taken from reference TRBV28 and TRBJ2-1, is DVKVTQSSRYLVKRTGEKVFLECVQDMDHENMFWYRQDPGLGLRLIYFSYDVKMKEKGDIPEGYSVSREKKERFSLILESASTNQTSMYLCASSLLAGGVNEQFFGPGTRLTVL.

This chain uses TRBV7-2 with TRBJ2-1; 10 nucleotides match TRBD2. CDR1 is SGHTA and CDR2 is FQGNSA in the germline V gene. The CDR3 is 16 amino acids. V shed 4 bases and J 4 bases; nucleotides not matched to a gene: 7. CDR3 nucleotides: TGTGCCAGCAGCTCCCTAGCGGGAGAGGTGTACAATGAGCAGTTCTTC. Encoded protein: CASSSLAGEVYNEQFF.